This T cell receptor beta chain came from a study of STAT5B mutations in CD4+ large granular lymphocyte leukemia. Control samples were healthy donors' buffy coats. The CDR3 has 14 residues. The germline gives CDR1 MDHEN, CDR2 SYDVKM. V was shortened by 1 base and J by 4 bases, with 9 bases between the two germline ends. Measured with immunoSEQ multiplex PCR; TCRdb has only the in-frame clones, and not every one. The sample includes 25,000 to 35,000 clones, around nine tenths of them seen just once. Sample: CD4+ T cells from blood buffy coats. The gene calls are TRBV28 and TRBJ2-3, with D maybe TRBD2 (6 bases). This TCR came from a human donor in good health. In DNA, the CDR3 is TGTGCCAGCAGTTTATACCGGGAGCCAGATACGCAGTATTTT. Its translation: CASSLYREPDTQYF.